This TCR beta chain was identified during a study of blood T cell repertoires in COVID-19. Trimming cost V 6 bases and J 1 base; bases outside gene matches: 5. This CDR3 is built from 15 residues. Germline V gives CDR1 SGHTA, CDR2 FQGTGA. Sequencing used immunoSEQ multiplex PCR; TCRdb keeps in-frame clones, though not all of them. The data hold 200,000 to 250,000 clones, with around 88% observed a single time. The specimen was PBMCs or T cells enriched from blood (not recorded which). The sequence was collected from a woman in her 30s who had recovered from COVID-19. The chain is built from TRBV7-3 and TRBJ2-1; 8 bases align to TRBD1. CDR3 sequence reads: CASRPTGGSYNEQFF. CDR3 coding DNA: TGTGCCAGCAGACCAACAGGGGGGTCCTACAATGAGCAGTTCTTC.